A single sample is the source of the 14 T cell receptor beta chains below, sequenced in a study of blood T cells in healthy people across ages. Next came a second PCR, run for about 7 to 12 cycles, which used a sample-barcoded 5' primer along with a J-beta primer mix. TCRdb called the 5' RACE reads again in MiXCR, with one record for every CDR3 protein. The sample holds approximately 690,000 distinct CDR3 sequences, around 54% seen once. Material: blood. These receptors originate from a man aged 60 to 69 in good health.

V usage is TRBV20-1 and J usage is TRBJ1-4, with D unclear. The V gene lost 1 base and the J gene lost 5 bases, with 14 bases spanning the gap. From germline, CDR1 is DFQATT and CDR2 SNEGSKA (reference sequence). The CDR3 is 15 residues long. CDR3 sequence: CSARVHGFPNEKLFF. The DNA for the CDR3 is TGCAGTGCTAGAGTCCATGGCTTTCCGAATGAAAAACTGTTTTTT.

The V and J genes are TRBV13 and TRBJ2-1, with unresolved D. V gave up 10 bases and J gave up 4 bases, with 17 bases separating them. The CDR3 has 14 residues. Per germline, CDR1 PRHDT and CDR2 FYEKMQ (reference sequence). Here the CDR3 reads CANPERSSYNEQFF. Written as DNA, the CDR3 is TGTGCCAACCCCGAGAGGTCCTCATACAATGAGCAGTTCTTC.

The rearrangement joins TRBV7-9 to TRBJ1-3; TRBD1 is a possible D gene (5 bases). This CDR3 has 13 residues. V was clipped by 4 bases and J by 7 bases, with 11 bases between them. The germline V gene encodes CDR1 SEHNR and CDR2 FQNEAQ (reference sequence). The CDR3 here is CASSSGHSNTIYF. In DNA form, the CDR3 reads TGTGCCAGCAGCTCCGGACACAGCAACACCATATATTTT.

V is TRBV7-9 and J is TRBJ2-7, with unresolved D. Germline values: CDR1 SEHNR, CDR2 FQNEAQ (reference sequence). This CDR3 contains 13 residues. Trimming stripped 5 bases from V and 6 bases from J, with 14 bases between. This CDR3 reads CASSPMVVGEQYF. DNA for the CDR3: TGTGCCAGCAGCCCAATGGTAGTTGGCGAGCAGTACTTC.

The V gene is TRBV11-2, the J gene TRBJ2-1; 7 bases line up with TRBD1. Per the germline V gene, CDR1 is SGHAT and CDR2 is FQNNGV. The CDR3 is made up of 13 amino acids. The V segment lost 3 bases and the J segment 6 bases; nucleotides outside the gene matches: 2. Written as DNA, the CDR3 is TGTGCCAGCAGCTTCGGACAGGTCAATGAGCAGTTCTTC. Its translation: CASSFGQVNEQFF. Together with reference TRBV11-2 and TRBJ2-1, the CDR3 gives the full variable domain: EAGVAQSPRYKIIEKRQSVAFWCNPISGHATLYWYQQILGQGPKLLIQFQNNGVVDDSQLPKDRFSAERLKGVDSTLKIQPAKLEDSAVYLCASSFGQVNEQFFGPGTRLTVL.

The V and J genes are TRBV21-1 and TRBJ1-5. TRBV21-1 is annotated as a pseudogene. CDR3 length: 14 residues. This CDR3 reads CASSMGKGGQPQHF. The CDR3 nucleotides are TGTGCCAGCAGCATGGGCAAGGGAGGTCAGCCCCAGCATTTT.

The table lists this clonotype with a few counts. The V call is TRBV20-1, the J call TRBJ2-5; the D is unclear. Germline CDR1 and CDR2: DFQATT and SNEGSKA (reference sequence). V was shortened by 1 base and J by 11 bases, with 8 bases between the two germline ends. This CDR3 spans 10 amino acids. CDR3 sequence reads: CSARGGIQYF. In DNA, the CDR3 is TGCAGTGCTAGAGGTGGGATTCAGTACTTC.

The chain couples TRBV5-1 to TRBJ2-1; D perhaps matches TRBD1 (6 bases). The CDR3 is 13 amino acids. Germline-derived CDR1 and CDR2 are SGHRS and YFSETQ. V gave up 4 bases and J gave up 6 bases, with 11 bases separating them. The CDR3 sequence is CASSDGTLNEQFF. The CDR3 nucleotides read TGCGCCAGCAGCGACGGGACACTCAATGAGCAGTTCTTC.

The V gene is TRBV24-1, the J gene TRBJ2-7; D is possibly TRBD1 or TRBD2 (5 bases each). Germline CDR1 is KGHDR and CDR2 is SFDVKD. The CDR3 length is 14 residues. The V end lost 4 bases, the J end lost 8 bases, and 17 bases lay between the germline ends. As DNA, the CDR3 is TGTGCCACCAGTGACCCCCGGGACCCTTGTAAGCAGTACTTC. This encodes CATSDPRDPCKQYF.

This CDR3 is CSAPRGVGDTEAFF. CDR3 nucleotides: TGCAGCGCCCCCCGGGGGGTAGGGGACACTGAAGCTTTCTTT. The chain carries TRBV29-1 and TRBJ1-1; a weak D match, TRBD1 (5 bases). CDR1 SQVTM and CDR2 ANQGSEA come from the germline V gene. CDR3 size: 14 residues. The V end was cut by 7 bases, the J end by 3 bases, with 18 bases between.

J is TRBJ2-3 and V is TRBV20-1; 8 nucleotides match TRBD1. V trimming: 5 bases; J trimming: 4 bases; junction bases outside the gene matches: 8. There are 14 residues in the CDR3. CDR1 and CDR2 from the germline V gene are DFQATT and SNEGSKA (reference sequence). The CDR3 nucleotides read TGCAGTGCTTTACAGGGGGGACCCGCAGATACGCAGTATTTT. Its protein is CSALQGGPADTQYF.

The chain recombines TRBV11-2 with TRBJ2-3; perhaps TRBD2 as D (6 bases). The CDR3 is made up of 16 amino acids. Germline V lookup: CDR1 SGHAT, CDR2 FQNNGV. V gave up 7 bases and J gave up 0 bases, with 17 bases separating them. The chain's CDR3 is CASNFRGGGSTDTQYF. The CDR3 nucleotides are TGTGCCAGCAACTTTCGAGGTGGGGGGAGCACAGATACGCAGTATTTT.

V and J are TRBV12-3 or TRBV12-4 and TRBJ2-3, with D possibly called TRBD1 or TRBD2 (5 bases each). This CDR3 has 15 residues. V lost 6 bases, J lost 3 bases, and 16 bases lay in between. This CDR3 is CASSIYRRSTDTQYF. The CDR3, as DNA: TGTGCCAGCAGCATTTACAGGAGGTCAACAGATACGCAGTATTTT.

This sequence joins TRBV20-1 and TRBJ2-2; D might be TRBD1 or TRBD2, each matching 5 bases. The germline V gene has CDR1 DFQATT and CDR2 SNEGSKA (reference sequence). Trimming cost V 3 bases and J 5 bases, with 13 bases left between them. The CDR3 spans 14 residues. The CDR3 region is CSARAGSSTGELFF. The CDR3, as DNA: TGCAGTGCTAGGGCAGGGAGTAGTACCGGGGAGCTGTTTTTT.